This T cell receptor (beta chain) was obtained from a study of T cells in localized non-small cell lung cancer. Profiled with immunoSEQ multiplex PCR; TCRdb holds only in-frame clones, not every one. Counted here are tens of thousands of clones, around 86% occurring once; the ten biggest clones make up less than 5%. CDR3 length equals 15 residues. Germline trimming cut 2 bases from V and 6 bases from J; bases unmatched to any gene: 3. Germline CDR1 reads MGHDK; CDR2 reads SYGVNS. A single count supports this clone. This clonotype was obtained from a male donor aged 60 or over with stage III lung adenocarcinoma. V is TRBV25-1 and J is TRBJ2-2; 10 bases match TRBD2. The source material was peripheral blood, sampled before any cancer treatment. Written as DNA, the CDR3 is TGTGCCAGCAGTGAAGGGCTAGCGGGAGCCGGGGAGCTGTTTTTT. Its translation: CASSEGLAGAGELFF.